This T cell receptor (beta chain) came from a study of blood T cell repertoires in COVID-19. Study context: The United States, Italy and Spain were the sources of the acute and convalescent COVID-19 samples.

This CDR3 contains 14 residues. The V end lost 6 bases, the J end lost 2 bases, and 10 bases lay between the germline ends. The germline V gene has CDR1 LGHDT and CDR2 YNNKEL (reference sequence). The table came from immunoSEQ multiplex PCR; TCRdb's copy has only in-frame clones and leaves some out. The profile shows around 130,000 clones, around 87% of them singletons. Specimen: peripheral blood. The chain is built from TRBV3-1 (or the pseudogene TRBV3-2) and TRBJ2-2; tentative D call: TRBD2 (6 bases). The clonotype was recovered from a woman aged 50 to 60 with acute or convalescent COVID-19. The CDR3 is CASSPGLNTGELFF. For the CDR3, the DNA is TGTGCCAGCAGTCCGGGACTTAACACCGGGGAGCTGTTTTTT.